The 14 T cell receptor beta chains below all came from one sample that was sequenced in a study of blood T cell repertoires in COVID-19. Profiled with immunoSEQ multiplex PCR; TCRdb holds only in-frame clones, not every one. The data contain about 80,000 clones, roughly 91% of them singletons. Sequenced: peripheral blood. Source of these receptors: a woman between 45 and 65 years old in a cohort sampled during active COVID-19.

The V and J genes are TRBV5-6 and TRBJ2-7, with 12 nucleotides matching TRBD2. The CDR3 totals 17 residues. Germline CDR1 SGHDT, CDR2 YYEEEE. The junction had 6 bases not matched to a gene; V was cut back by 0 bases and J by 2 bases. The CDR3 DNA is TGTGCCAGCAGCTTGGGGCTAGCGGGAGGGTCCCCCTACGAGCAGTACTTC. It translates to CASSLGLAGGSPYEQYF.

J is TRBJ1-1 and V is TRBV6-5; 7 nucleotides agree with TRBD1. V lost 7 bases, J lost 2 bases, and 10 bases stayed unmatched. The CDR3 sequence is 15 residues long. From germline, CDR1 is MNHEY and CDR2 SVGAGI. CDR3 sequence: CASKTGQRINTEAFF. Here the CDR3 DNA reads TGTGCCAGCAAAACGGGACAGCGGATAAACACTGAAGCTTTCTTT.

J is TRBJ2-1 and V is TRBV11-2; 11 bases are shared with TRBD1. V lost 6 bases, J lost 4 bases, and 8 bases stayed unmatched. The CDR3 length is 16 residues. The germline V gene has CDR1 SGHAT and CDR2 FQNNGV. CDR3 sequence: CASRATGTGGYNEQFF. The CDR3 DNA follows: TGTGCCAGCAGGGCTACCGGGACAGGGGGGTACAATGAGCAGTTCTTC.

To note about this clone: At the DNA level, this CDR3 is encoded by other sequences in the same sample as well. The V gene is TRBV29-1, the J gene TRBJ1-2; 8 nucleotides line up with TRBD1. CDR3 length equals 12 residues. V shed 6 bases, J shed 1 base, and the junction held 1 base outside the gene matches. Germline lookup yields CDR1 SQVTM and CDR2 ANQGSEA. CDR3 residues: CSVGQGNYGYTF. The CDR3 nucleotides are TGCAGCGTCGGACAGGGTAACTATGGCTACACCTTC.

The V call is TRBV12-3 or TRBV12-4, the J call TRBJ1-1; D unclear. V lost 5 bases to trimming and J lost 11 bases, with 9 bases between them. This CDR3 comprises 10 residues. Written as DNA, the CDR3 is TGTGCCAGCAGTCGGGGTTACGCTTTCTTT. Amino acid sequence: CASSRGYAFF.

The chain recombines TRBV28 with TRBJ2-3; 7 positions agree with TRBD1. The CDR3 runs to 15 residues. Germline lookup yields CDR1 MDHEN and CDR2 SYDVKM. J was trimmed by 2 bases and V by 4 bases; bases with no gene match: 6. CDR3 nucleotides: TGTGCCAGCAGTTCCAAGGGGGCAACCACAGATACGCAGTATTTT. Its translation: CASSSKGATTDTQYF.

This chain uses TRBV27 with TRBJ1-1; tentatively, D is TRBD1 (5 bases). CDR3 length: 14 residues. Trimming took 3 bases from V and 5 from J, leaving 13 bases between them. The germline CDR1 and CDR2 sequences are MNHEY and SMNVEV (reference sequence). In DNA form, the CDR3 reads TGTGCCAGCAGTTTCCTTCAGGGAGGAACTGAAGCTTTCTTT. It is translated as CASSFLQGGTEAFF.

V is TRBV4-2 and J is TRBJ2-3; possibly TRBD2 for D (5 bases). CDR3 size: 15 residues. Trimming pared 5 bases from V and 2 bases from J, leaving 14 bases between. Germline loops: CDR1 LGHNA, CDR2 YNFKEQ. The CDR3 region has the DNA TGTGCCAGCAGCGTCGGGGAGCGGTACACAGATACGCAGTATTTT. Protein: CASSVGERYTDTQYF.

The CDR3 bases are TGTGCCAGCAGCCGAGGGGATACAGGGTACGGCGAGCAGTACTTC. This sequence encodes CASSRGDTGYGEQYF. The chain couples TRBV6-5 to TRBJ2-7; possibly TRBD1 for D (6 bases). The CDR3 consists of 15 residues. With 6 bases removed from V and 6 bases from J, the gap between germline ends came to 21 bases. Germline CDR1 MNHEY, CDR2 SVGAGI.

The J gene is TRBJ2-3, the V gene TRBV7-8, with 9 bases matching TRBD2. Germline V gene data show CDR1 as SGHVS and CDR2 as FQNEAQ. The trim removed 1 base at V and 6 bases at J, leaving 8 bases unmatched. CDR3 length: 16 amino acids. The CDR3 DNA sequence: TGTGCCAGCAGCTTAGGCGGGGGGGCCCGCGGCGATACGCAGTATTTT. Its protein is CASSLGGGARGDTQYF.

The chain employs TRBV10-3 and TRBJ2-3; a possible D gene is TRBD1 (5 bases). V was clipped by 10 bases and J by 0 bases, with 17 bases between them. Germline CDR1 and CDR2: ENHRY and SYGVKD. CDR3 length: 15 amino acids. CDR3: CATAPGWTSTDTQYF. The CDR3 DNA is TGTGCCACCGCCCCCGGTTGGACAAGCACAGATACGCAGTATTTT.

J is TRBJ2-1 and V is TRBV19; 9 nucleotides match TRBD1. Per germline, CDR1 LNHDA and CDR2 SQIVND (reference sequence). Unmatched junction bases numbered 6, after V lost 3 bases and J lost 6 bases. The CDR3 runs 15 residues. This CDR3 reads CASSIGTGTFNEQFF. CDR3 DNA sequence: TGTGCCAGTAGTATTGGGACAGGGACCTTCAATGAGCAGTTCTTC.

The J gene is TRBJ2-7, the V gene TRBV21-1; TRBD1, the table's D call, lacks a check against the DNA. TRBV21-1 is a known pseudogene. The CDR3 is made up of 15 amino acids. CDR3 in amino acids: CASSKKDRSSYEQYF. CDR3 bases: TGTGCCAGCAGCAAAAAGGACAGGAGCTCCTACGAGCAGTACTTC.

The DNA of the CDR3 is TGTGCTAGTGGTTTGGACCAGACTAGCCTGGTCACCGGGGAGCTGTTTTTT. Translating it yields CASGLDQTSLVTGELFF. The rearrangement uses TRBV12-5 and TRBJ2-2; TRBD2 matches 7 bases. In germline, CDR1 is LGHNT, CDR2 FRNRAP. The CDR3 runs to 17 residues. Trimming at V came to 1 base and at J to 4 bases, leaving 9 bases not matched to a gene.